The 8 T cell receptor beta chains below were found in one sample sequenced in a study of blood T cell repertoires in COVID-19. Profiled with immunoSEQ multiplex PCR; TCRdb holds only in-frame clones, not every one. The sample includes about 98,000 clones, approximately 81% of them seen just once. Sequencing was done on a sample of peripheral blood. The source is a woman at least 80 years old with acute or convalescent COVID-19.

This clone was picked up one time. This rearrangement joins TRBV9 to TRBJ1-1; D is uncertain. Trimming pared 4 bases from V and 0 bases from J, leaving 7 bases between. Germline V gene data show CDR1 as SGDLS and CDR2 as YYNGEE. This CDR3 has 13 residues. The CDR3 loop is CASSSAMNTEAFF. The CDR3 bases are TGTGCCAGCAGCTCAGCGATGAACACTGAAGCTTTCTTT.

The chain recombines TRBV28 with TRBJ1-6, with 7 positions matching TRBD1. CDR1 MDHEN and CDR2 SYDVKM come from the germline V gene. The CDR3 totals 16 residues. V was pared by 5 bases and J by 7 bases, with 11 bases of the junction left unmatched. The CDR3 loop is CASSPSRGQRNSPLHF. The CDR3 DNA follows: TGTGCCAGCAGTCCTTCGAGGGGGCAGAGAAATTCACCCCTCCACTTT.

This clone appeared once. V gene TRBV9 combines with J gene TRBJ2-6; D is undetermined. The CDR3 covers 15 residues. V was clipped by 0 bases and J by 0 bases, with 4 bases between them. The germline CDR1 and CDR2 sequences are SGDLS and YYNGEE. The CDR3: CASSVGYSGANVLTF. DNA for the CDR3: TGTGCCAGCAGCGTAGGCTACTCTGGGGCCAACGTCCTGACTTTC.

This clone was observed a single time. The chain has TRBV11-1 and TRBJ2-1; TRBD2 matches at 9 bases. CDR1 is SGHAT and CDR2 is FQDESV in the germline V gene (reference sequence). V shed 0 bases and J 9 bases; nucleotides not matched to a gene: 3. The CDR3 runs 14 residues. The CDR3 sequence: CASSLASGGPEQFF. The CDR3 DNA follows: TGTGCCAGCAGCTTAGCTAGCGGGGGACCTGAGCAGTTCTTC.

The V call is TRBV20-1, the J call TRBJ2-7; D might be TRBD1 (5 bases). The CDR3 has 13 amino acids. Germline V gives CDR1 DFQATT, CDR2 SNEGSKA (reference sequence). Trimming pared 3 bases from V and 5 bases from J, leaving 14 bases between. The CDR3 region is CSASKPGFHEQYF. The CDR3 DNA is TGCAGTGCTAGTAAGCCAGGGTTTCACGAGCAGTACTTC.

DNA for the CDR3: TGCAGCGTCGCCGACAGGGTCGGCGCTGAAGCTTTCTTT. It yields the protein CSVADRVGAEAFF. The V call is TRBV29-1, the J call TRBJ1-1; 7 nucleotides line up with TRBD1. The V gene end was trimmed by 6 bases and the J gene end by 6 bases; junction bases not matched to a gene: 10. CDR1 SQVTM and CDR2 ANQGSEA come from the germline V gene. The CDR3 spans 13 residues.

The table lists this clone with a count of one. The chain is built from TRBV10-3 and TRBJ1-3, with D unresolved. The CDR3 is made up of 12 amino acids. Germline CDR1 reads ENHRY; CDR2 reads SYGVKD. With 11 bases removed from V and 4 bases from J, the gap between germline ends came to 12 bases. This chain's CDR3 is CAVETGGNTIYF. The CDR3 bases are TGTGCCGTCGAAACGGGGGGAAACACCATATATTTT.

This chain joins TRBV19 and TRBJ1-6, with D perhaps matching TRBD1 (5 bases). Germline V gene data show CDR1 as LNHDA and CDR2 as SQIVND (reference sequence). V was cut by 3 bases and J by 7 bases, with 13 bases left in between. The CDR3 is made up of 15 amino acids. The CDR3 sequence: CASSMAGQLNSPLHF. Here the CDR3 DNA reads TGTGCCAGTAGTATGGCAGGGCAATTGAATTCACCCCTCCACTTT. The full variable domain, completed using reference TRBV19 and TRBJ1-6, is DGGITQSPKYLFRKEGQNVTLSCEQNLNHDAMYWYRQDPGQGLRLIYYSQIVNDFQKGDIAEGYSVSREKKESFPLTVTSAQKNPTAFYLCASSMAGQLNSPLHFGNGTRLTVT.